Listed below are T cell receptor beta chains from one sample, sequenced in a study of cytomegalovirus exposure and HLA in healthy donors. Only in-frame clones appear in the TCRdb table, and some are missing; sequencing was by immunoSEQ multiplex PCR. Its clone listing holds more than 95,000 clones. The sequenced material came from PBMCs. The receptor set was obtained from a man aged 40-49 years in good health and CMV-seronegative. CDR3s include the opening cysteine and the closing phenylalanine or tryptophan. Each record gives: V gene, J gene, D gene, CDR3 protein, CDR3 DNA. A D gene is named only where the DNA matches it firmly.

V: TRBV7-9; J: TRBJ2-7; D: TRBD2; CDR3: CASSPGGSRSYEQYF; DNA: TGTGCCAGCAGCCCCGGGGGGAGTCGGTCCTACGAGCAGTACTTC
V: TRBV5-1; J: TRBJ2-1; D: TRBD1; CDR3: CASSFQGANEQFF; DNA: TGCGCCAGCAGCTTCCAGGGGGCTAATGAGCAGTTCTTC
V: TRBV2; J: TRBJ2-2; D: TRBD2; CDR3: CASRQREGPGELFF; DNA: TGTGCCAGCAGGCAGCGGGAGGGCCCCGGGGAGCTGTTTTTT
V: TRBV28; J: TRBJ2-7; D: .; CDR3: CASRDSTYEQYF; DNA: TGTGCCAGCAGGGACAGTACCTACGAGCAGTACTTC
V: TRBV28; J: TRBJ1-2; D: TRBD1; CDR3: CASSFQGASNYGYTF; DNA: TGTGCCAGCAGTTTCCAGGGGGCGTCTAACTATGGCTACACCTTC
V: TRBV7-2; J: TRBJ2-7; D: .; CDR3: CASSLVHSYEQYF; DNA: TGTGCCAGCAGCTTAGTGCACTCCTACGAGCAGTACTTC
V: TRBV29-1; J: TRBJ2-3; D: TRBD1; CDR3: CSVGTGTDTQYF; DNA: TGCAGCGTGGGGACAGGGACCGATACGCAGTATTTT
V: TRBV6-1; J: TRBJ1-1; D: .; CDR3: CASSVQRPQGTEAFF; DNA: TGTGCCAGCAGTGTCCAAAGGCCCCAGGGCACTGAAGCTTTCTTT
V: TRBV7-2; J: TRBJ1-1; D: .; CDR3: CASTLSRVFRTEAFF; DNA: TGTGCCAGCACCCTATCACGGGTGTTTAGGACTGAAGCTTTCTTT
V: TRBV25-1; J: TRBJ1-2; D: TRBD1; CDR3: CASSDYRGGYGYTF; DNA: TGTGCCAGCAGTGACTACAGGGGTGGCTATGGCTACACCTTC
V: TRBV9; J: TRBJ2-3; D: TRBD1; CDR3: CASSGTGGTSSLRGTDTQYF; DNA: TGTGCCAGCAGCGGGACAGGGGGAACTAGCTCACTTAGGGGCACAGATACGCAGTATTTT
V: TRBV7-6; J: TRBJ2-7; D: .; CDR3: CASRIQEVKSYEQYF; DNA: TGTGCCAGCAGGATTCAGGAGGTAAAGTCCTACGAGCAGTACTTC
V: TRBV19; J: TRBJ1-2; D: TRBD1; CDR3: CASGQGREGGYTF; DNA: TGTGCCAGTGGACAGGGGAGAGAAGGAGGCTACACCTTC
V: TRBV12-1; J: TRBJ2-7; D: .; CDR3: CASSYRDNAYEQYF; DNA: TGTGCCAGCAGCTACAGGGATAACGCCTACGAGCAGTACTTC
V: TRBV5-1; J: TRBJ2-2; D: .; CDR3: CASSNGGANTGELFF; DNA: TGCGCCAGCAGTAATGGAGGGGCGAACACCGGGGAGCTGTTTTTT
V: TRBV10-3; J: TRBJ2-1; D: TRBD1; CDR3: CAISLGQGSYNEQFF; DNA: TGTGCCATCAGCCTTGGACAGGGATCCTACAATGAGCAGTTCTTC
V: TRBV7-9; J: TRBJ1-4; D: .; CDR3: CASSLGSINEKLFF; DNA: TGTGCCAGCAGCTTAGGCAGTATAAATGAAAAACTGTTTTTT
V: TRBV9; J: TRBJ2-1; D: TRBD2; CDR3: CASSVGGGSYNEQFF; DNA: TGTGCCAGCAGCGTAGGGGGAGGGAGCTACAATGAGCAGTTCTTC
V: TRBV6-1; J: TRBJ1-2; D: TRBD1; CDR3: CASRSTGDYGYTF; DNA: TGTGCCAGCAGGTCGACAGGGGACTATGGCTACACCTTC
V: TRBV7-9; J: TRBJ2-7; D: .; CDR3: CASSLSQLTYEQYF; DNA: TGTGCCAGCAGCTTATCCCAACTGACCTACGAGCAGTACTTC
V: TRBV7-2; J: TRBJ2-1; D: .; CDR3: CASSSQSGDTYNEQFF; DNA: TGTGCCAGCAGCTCTCAAAGCGGGGACACCTACAATGAGCAGTTCTTC
V: TRBV29-1; J: TRBJ2-5; D: .; CDR3: CSVLSGAQETQYF; DNA: TGCAGCGTGTTATCAGGGGCTCAAGAGACCCAGTACTTC
V: TRBV19; J: TRBJ1-4; D: TRBD1; CDR3: CAGRQGANEKLFF; DNA: TGTGCCGGAAGACAGGGGGCGAATGAAAAACTGTTTTTT
V: TRBV11-2; J: TRBJ2-1; D: .; CDR3: CASSFSNEQFF; DNA: TGTGCCAGCAGCTTTAGCAATGAGCAGTTCTTC
V: TRBV19; J: TRBJ2-1; D: TRBD1; CDR3: CASSTQGMDEQFF; DNA: TGTGCCAGTAGTACACAGGGGATGGATGAGCAGTTCTTC
V: TRBV7-9; J: TRBJ2-7; D: .; CDR3: CASSVMRAGNEQYF; DNA: TGTGCCAGCAGCGTAATGAGGGCGGGGAACGAGCAGTACTTC
V: TRBV13; J: TRBJ2-1; D: TRBD2; CDR3: CASRKAGGSEQFF; DNA: TGTGCCAGCAGGAAAGCGGGAGGAAGTGAGCAGTTCTTC
V: TRBV19; J: TRBJ1-1; D: TRBD1; CDR3: CASSMGDRVNTEAFF; DNA: TGTGCCAGTAGTATGGGGGACAGGGTAAACACTGAAGCTTTCTTT
V: TRBV11-3; J: TRBJ1-1; D: TRBD1; CDR3: CASSRGVGTALPEAFF; DNA: TGTGCCAGCAGCCGCGGGGTAGGGACAGCCCTTCCTGAAGCTTTCTTT
V: TRBV27; J: TRBJ2-3; D: TRBD2; CDR3: CATTGHREGDTQYF; DNA: TGTGCCACCACAGGTCATCGGGAGGGAGATACGCAGTATTTT
V: TRBV30; J: TRBJ1-5; D: .; CDR3: CAWSRHAFSDSNQPQHF; DNA: TGTGCCTGGAGTAGACACGCGTTTAGCGATAGCAATCAGCCCCAGCATTTT
V: TRBV11-2; J: TRBJ1-1; D: .; CDR3: CASSLPARAEAFF; DNA: TGTGCCAGCAGCTTACCCGCCCGGGCTGAAGCTTTCTTT
V: TRBV7-9; J: TRBJ1-2; D: TRBD1; CDR3: CASSLARQGMGYTF; DNA: TGTGCCAGCAGCTTAGCCCGACAGGGGATGGGCTACACCTTC
V: TRBV5-1; J: TRBJ2-1; D: TRBD1; CDR3: CASSLGWGQGANEQFF; DNA: TGCGCCAGCAGCTTGGGATGGGGACAGGGGGCTAATGAGCAGTTCTTC
V: TRBV5-6; J: TRBJ1-5; D: .; CDR3: CASSLSPYQPQHF; DNA: TGTGCCAGCAGCTTAAGCCCATATCAGCCCCAGCATTTT
V: TRBV6-5; J: TRBJ2-6; D: .; CDR3: CASSYNHSSANVLTF; DNA: TGTGCCAGCAGTTACAACCATAGTTCGGCCAACGTCCTGACTTTC
V: TRBV11-3; J: TRBJ1-1; D: .; CDR3: CASAGPRNPNTEAFF; DNA: TGTGCCAGCGCGGGACCCAGGAACCCGAACACTGAAGCTTTCTTT
V: TRBV5-1; J: TRBJ1-4; D: TRBD1; CDR3: CASQTGFLPNEKLFF; DNA: TGCGCCAGCCAGACAGGGTTTCTCCCTAATGAAAAACTGTTTTTT
V: TRBV9; J: TRBJ1-5; D: .; CDR3: CASSETGSQPQHF; DNA: TGTGCCAGCAGCGAAACAGGGAGTCAGCCCCAGCATTTT
V: TRBV30; J: TRBJ2-7; D: .; CDR3: CAWDSADYEQYF; DNA: TGTGCCTGGGACAGCGCCGACTACGAGCAGTACTTC
V: TRBV5-6; J: TRBJ2-5; D: .; CDR3: CASSLSETQYF; DNA: TGTGCCAGCTCCCTGTCCGAGACCCAGTACTTC
V: TRBV29-1; J: TRBJ1-5; D: .; CDR3: CSVVFGSNQPQHF; DNA: TGCAGCGTTGTATTCGGTAGCAATCAGCCCCAGCATTTT
V: TRBV10-1; J: TRBJ2-1; D: TRBD1; CDR3: CASSPGQGPYNEQFF; DNA: TGCGCCAGCAGTCCCGGACAGGGCCCCTACAATGAGCAGTTCTTC
V: TRBV2; J: TRBJ1-2; D: .; CDR3: CASRVSTGALGYGYTF; DNA: TGTGCCAGCAGAGTATCGACTGGGGCTCTGGGCTATGGCTACACCTTC
V: TRBV28; J: TRBJ2-3; D: .; CDR3: CASTRDSHTDTQYF; DNA: TGTGCCAGCACCCGGGATTCACACACAGATACGCAGTATTTT
V: TRBV29-1; J: TRBJ1-5; D: .; CDR3: CSVGFRGGVKPDGNQPQHF; DNA: TGCAGCGTTGGGTTCCGTGGAGGAGTTAAACCCGATGGCAATCAGCCCCAGCATTTT
V: TRBV18; J: TRBJ1-2; D: TRBD1; CDR3: CASSATGAYPYGYTF; DNA: TGTGCCAGCTCAGCGACAGGGGCATACCCCTATGGCTACACCTTC
V: TRBV5-4; J: TRBJ2-5; D: TRBD1; CDR3: CASSAWDSQETQYF; DNA: TGTGCCAGCAGCGCCTGGGACAGCCAAGAGACCCAGTACTTC
V: TRBV5-6; J: TRBJ1-3; D: .; CDR3: CASTPGSSRSGNTIYF; DNA: TGTGCCAGCACCCCGGGGTCGTCCCGGTCTGGAAACACCATATATTTT
V: TRBV11-3; J: TRBJ2-1; D: .; CDR3: CASSSHRALYNEQFF; DNA: TGTGCCAGCAGCTCGCACAGGGCCCTCTACAATGAGCAGTTCTTC
V: TRBV30; J: TRBJ2-7; D: TRBD1; CDR3: CAWRFTGGTDEQYF; DNA: TGTGCCTGGAGGTTTACAGGGGGAACGGACGAGCAGTACTTC
V: TRBV30; J: TRBJ1-1; D: .; CDR3: CAWNGGTWAFF; DNA: TGTGCCTGGAATGGAGGTACTTGGGCTTTCTTT
V: TRBV7-2; J: TRBJ2-7; D: .; CDR3: CASSFRQGEDSYEQYF; DNA: TGTGCCAGCAGCTTTCGCCAGGGGGAGGACTCCTACGAGCAGTACTTC
V: TRBV6-1; J: TRBJ2-3; D: .; CDR3: CASSESRDHTDTQYF; DNA: TGTGCCAGCAGTGAGAGTAGAGATCACACAGATACGCAGTATTTT
V: TRBV2; J: TRBJ2-7; D: TRBD1; CDR3: CASSELTGAYEQYF; DNA: TGTGCCAGCAGTGAATTGACAGGGGCCTACGAGCAGTACTTC
V: TRBV7-9; J: TRBJ2-3; D: .; CDR3: CASSPGGGSTDTQYF; DNA: TGTGCCAGCAGCCCAGGAGGCGGGAGCACAGATACGCAGTATTTT
V: TRBV5-1; J: TRBJ1-1; D: TRBD1; CDR3: CASSFRKQGAGAEAFF; DNA: TGCGCCAGCAGCTTCCGCAAACAGGGGGCGGGTGCTGAAGCTTTCTTT
V: TRBV5-1; J: TRBJ1-1; D: .; CDR3: CASSFGTLDTEAFF; DNA: TGCGCCAGCAGCTTTGGGACTCTCGACACTGAAGCTTTCTTT
V: TRBV7-2; J: TRBJ1-2; D: TRBD1; CDR3: CASSRQGEGYTF; DNA: TGTGCCAGCAGCCGACAGGGGGAGGGCTACACCTTC